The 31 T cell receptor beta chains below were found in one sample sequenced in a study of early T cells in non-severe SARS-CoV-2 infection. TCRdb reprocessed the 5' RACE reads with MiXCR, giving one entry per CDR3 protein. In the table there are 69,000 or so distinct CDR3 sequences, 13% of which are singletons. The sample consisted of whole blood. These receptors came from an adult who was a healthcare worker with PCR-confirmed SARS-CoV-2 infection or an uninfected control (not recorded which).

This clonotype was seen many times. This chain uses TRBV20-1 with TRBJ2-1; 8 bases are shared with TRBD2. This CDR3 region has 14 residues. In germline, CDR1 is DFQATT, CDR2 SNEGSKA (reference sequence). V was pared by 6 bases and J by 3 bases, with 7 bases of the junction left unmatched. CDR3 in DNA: TGCAGTGCCCCCCTAGCGGGCCTCTACAATGAGCAGTTCTTC. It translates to CSAPLAGLYNEQFF.

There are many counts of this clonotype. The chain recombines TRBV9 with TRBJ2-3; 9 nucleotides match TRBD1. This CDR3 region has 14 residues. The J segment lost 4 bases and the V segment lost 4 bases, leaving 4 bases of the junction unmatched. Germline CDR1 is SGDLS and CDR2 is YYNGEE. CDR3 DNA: TGTGCCAGCAGCTATCGGACAGGGGCAGATACGCAGTATTTT. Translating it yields CASSYRTGADTQYF.

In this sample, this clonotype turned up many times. The CDR3 reads CASSGAQGEAGNEQFF. The CDR3 DNA sequence: TGTGCCAGCAGCGGAGCCCAGGGGGAAGCTGGCAATGAGCAGTTCTTC. The chain joins TRBV9 to TRBJ2-1, with TRBD1 identical over 7 bases. The V and J ends lost 3 bases and 6 bases, in that order; junction bases with no gene match: 12. The CDR3 runs to 16 residues. CDR1 and CDR2 (germline): SGDLS, YYNGEE.

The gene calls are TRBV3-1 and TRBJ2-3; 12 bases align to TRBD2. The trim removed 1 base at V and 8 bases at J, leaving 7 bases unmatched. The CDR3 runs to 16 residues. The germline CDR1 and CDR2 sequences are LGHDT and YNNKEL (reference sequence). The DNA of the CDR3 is TGTGCCAGCAGCCAAGGGACTAGCGGGGTTCGGGGTACGCAGTATTTT. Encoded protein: CASSQGTSGVRGTQYF.

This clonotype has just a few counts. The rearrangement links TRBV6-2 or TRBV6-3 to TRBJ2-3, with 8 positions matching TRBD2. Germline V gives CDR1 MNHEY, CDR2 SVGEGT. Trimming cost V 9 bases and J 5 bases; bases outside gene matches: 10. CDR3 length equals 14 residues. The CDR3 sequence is CASRMAGGKDTQYF. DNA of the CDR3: TGTGCCAGTCGGATGGCGGGAGGCAAAGATACGCAGTATTTT.

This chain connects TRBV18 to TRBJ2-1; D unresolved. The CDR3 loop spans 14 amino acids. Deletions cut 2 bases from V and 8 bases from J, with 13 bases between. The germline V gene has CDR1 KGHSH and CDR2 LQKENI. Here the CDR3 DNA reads TGTGCCAGCTCACCAGGTTCAGTGGCGGATGAGCAGTTCTTC. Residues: CASSPGSVADEQFF.

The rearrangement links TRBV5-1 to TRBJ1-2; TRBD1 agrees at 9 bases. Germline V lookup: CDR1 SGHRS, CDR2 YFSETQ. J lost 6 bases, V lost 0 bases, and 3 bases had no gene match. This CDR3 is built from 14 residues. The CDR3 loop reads CASSLEGQGNGYTF. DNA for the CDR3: TGCGCCAGCAGCTTGGAGGGACAGGGTAATGGCTACACCTTC.

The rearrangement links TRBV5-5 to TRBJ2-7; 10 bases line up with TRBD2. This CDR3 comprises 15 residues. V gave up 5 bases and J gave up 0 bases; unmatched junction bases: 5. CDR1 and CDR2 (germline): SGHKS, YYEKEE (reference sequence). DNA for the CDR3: TGTGCCAGCAGTTCCGGGACTAGCGCCTCCTACGAGCAGTACTTC. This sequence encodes CASSSGTSASYEQYF. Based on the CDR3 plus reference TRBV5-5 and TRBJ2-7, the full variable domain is DAGVTQSPTHLIKTRGQQVTLRCSPISGHKSVSWYQQVLGQGPQFIFQYYEKEERGRGNFPDRFSARQFPNYSSELNVNALLLGDSALYLCASSSGTSASYEQYFGPGTRLTVT.

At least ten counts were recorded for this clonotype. The CDR3 reads CASSLGPITYNSPLHF. CDR3 sequence (DNA): TGTGCCAGCAGCCTGGGACCGATTACCTATAATTCACCCCTCCACTTT. This chain links TRBV7-2 with TRBJ1-6; D may be TRBD1 (5 bases). The V and J ends lost 5 bases and 2 bases respectively, with 13 bases between them. The germline gives CDR1 SGHTA, CDR2 FQGNSA. The length of the CDR3 is 16 residues. Combining the CDR3 with reference TRBV7-2 and TRBJ1-6 gives the whole variable domain GAGVSQSPSNKVTEKGKDVELRCDPISGHTALYWYRQSLGQGLEFLIYFQGNSAPDKSGLPSDRFSAERTGGSVSTLTIQRTQQEDSAVYLCASSLGPITYNSPLHFGNGTRLTVT.

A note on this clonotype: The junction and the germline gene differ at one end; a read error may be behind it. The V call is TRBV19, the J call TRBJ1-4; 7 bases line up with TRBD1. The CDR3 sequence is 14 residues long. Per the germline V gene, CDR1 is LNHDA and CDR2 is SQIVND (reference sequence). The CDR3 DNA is TGTCCCAGTAGTGGGCGACAGGGAAATGAAAAACTGTTTTTT. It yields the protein CPSSGRQGNEKLFF.

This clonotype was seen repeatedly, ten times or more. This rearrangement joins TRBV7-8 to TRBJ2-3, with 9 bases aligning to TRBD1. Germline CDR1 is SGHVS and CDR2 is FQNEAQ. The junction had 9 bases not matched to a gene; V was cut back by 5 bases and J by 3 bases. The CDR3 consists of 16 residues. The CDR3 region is CASSQTGGQGTDTQYF. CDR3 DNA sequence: TGTGCCAGCAGCCAAACGGGTGGACAGGGGACAGATACGCAGTATTTT.

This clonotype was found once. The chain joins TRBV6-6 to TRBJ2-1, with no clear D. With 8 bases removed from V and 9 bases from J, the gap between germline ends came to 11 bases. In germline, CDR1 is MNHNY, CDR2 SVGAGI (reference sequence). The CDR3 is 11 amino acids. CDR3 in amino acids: CASAILAEQFF. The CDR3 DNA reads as TGTGCCAGCGCCATTTTGGCTGAGCAGTTCTTC.

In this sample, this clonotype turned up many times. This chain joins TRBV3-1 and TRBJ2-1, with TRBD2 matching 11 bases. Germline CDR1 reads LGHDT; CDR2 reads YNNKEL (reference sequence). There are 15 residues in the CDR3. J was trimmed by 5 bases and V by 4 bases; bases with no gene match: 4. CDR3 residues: CASSPLLAGDNEQFF. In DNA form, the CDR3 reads TGTGCCAGCAGCCCACTACTAGCGGGGGACAATGAGCAGTTCTTC.

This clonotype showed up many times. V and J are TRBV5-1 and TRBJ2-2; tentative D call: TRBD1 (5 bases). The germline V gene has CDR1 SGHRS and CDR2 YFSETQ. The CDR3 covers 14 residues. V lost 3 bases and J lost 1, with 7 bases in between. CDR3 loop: CASSSDRNTGELFF. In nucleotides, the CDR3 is TGCGCCAGCAGCTCCGACAGGAACACCGGGGAGCTGTTTTTT.

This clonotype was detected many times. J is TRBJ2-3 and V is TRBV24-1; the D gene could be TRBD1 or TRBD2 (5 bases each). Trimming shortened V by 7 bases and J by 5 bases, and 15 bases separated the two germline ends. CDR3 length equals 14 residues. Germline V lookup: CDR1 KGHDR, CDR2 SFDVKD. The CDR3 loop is CATSRRDVEDTQYF. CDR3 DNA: TGTGCCACCAGCCGACGGGACGTCGAAGATACGCAGTATTTT.

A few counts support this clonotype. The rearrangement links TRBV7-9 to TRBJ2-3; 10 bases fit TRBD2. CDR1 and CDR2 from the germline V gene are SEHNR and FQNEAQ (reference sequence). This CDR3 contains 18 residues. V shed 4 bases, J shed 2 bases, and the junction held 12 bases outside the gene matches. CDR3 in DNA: TGTGCCAGCAGCTCGGCTCAAGGACTAGCGGACTTCACAGATACGCAGTATTTT. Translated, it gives CASSSAQGLADFTDTQYF.

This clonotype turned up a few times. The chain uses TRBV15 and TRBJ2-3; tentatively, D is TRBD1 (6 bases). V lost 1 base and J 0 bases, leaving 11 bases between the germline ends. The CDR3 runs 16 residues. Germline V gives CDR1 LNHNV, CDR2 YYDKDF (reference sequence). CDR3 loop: CATSRGSGVSTDTQYF. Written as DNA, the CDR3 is TGTGCCACCAGCAGAGGATCAGGGGTTAGCACAGATACGCAGTATTTT.

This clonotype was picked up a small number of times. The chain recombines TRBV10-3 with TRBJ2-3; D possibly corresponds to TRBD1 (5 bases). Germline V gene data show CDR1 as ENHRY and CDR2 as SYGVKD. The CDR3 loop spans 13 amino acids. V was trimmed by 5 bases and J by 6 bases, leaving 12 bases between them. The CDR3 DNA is TGTGCCATCAGTCAACAGGACACGGATACGCAGTATTTT. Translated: CAISQQDTDTQYF.

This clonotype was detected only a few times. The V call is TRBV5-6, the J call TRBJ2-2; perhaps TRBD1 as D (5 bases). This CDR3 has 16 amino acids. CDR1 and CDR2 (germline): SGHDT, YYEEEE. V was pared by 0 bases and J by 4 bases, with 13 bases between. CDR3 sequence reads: CASSLATTATTGELFF. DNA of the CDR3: TGTGCCAGCAGCTTGGCCACGACAGCGACCACCGGGGAGCTGTTTTTT. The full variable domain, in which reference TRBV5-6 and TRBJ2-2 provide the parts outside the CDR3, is DAGVTQSPTHLIKTRGQQVTLRCSPKSGHDTVSWYQQALGQGPQFIFQYYEEEERQRGNFPDRFSGHQFPNYSSELNVNALLLGDSALYLCASSLATTATTGELFFGEGSRLTVL.

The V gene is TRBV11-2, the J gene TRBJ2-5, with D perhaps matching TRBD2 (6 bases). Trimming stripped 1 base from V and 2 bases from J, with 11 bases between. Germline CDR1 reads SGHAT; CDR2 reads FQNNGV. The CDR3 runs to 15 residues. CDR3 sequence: CASSLGGDRQETQYF. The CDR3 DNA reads TGTGCCAGCAGCTTAGGCGGGGACCGGCAAGAGACCCAGTACTTC.

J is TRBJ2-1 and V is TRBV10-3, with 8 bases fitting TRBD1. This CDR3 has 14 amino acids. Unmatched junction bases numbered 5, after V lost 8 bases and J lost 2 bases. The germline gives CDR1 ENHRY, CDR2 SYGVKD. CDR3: CAIAGQDTYNEQFF. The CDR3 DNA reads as TGTGCCATCGCGGGACAGGACACCTACAATGAGCAGTTCTTC.

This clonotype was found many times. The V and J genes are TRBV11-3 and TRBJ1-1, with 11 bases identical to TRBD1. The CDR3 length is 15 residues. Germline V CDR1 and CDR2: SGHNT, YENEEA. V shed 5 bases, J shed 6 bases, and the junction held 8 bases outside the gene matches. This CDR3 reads CASSLDRGLDAEAFF. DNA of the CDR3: TGTGCCAGCAGCCTGGACAGGGGGCTTGATGCTGAAGCTTTCTTT.

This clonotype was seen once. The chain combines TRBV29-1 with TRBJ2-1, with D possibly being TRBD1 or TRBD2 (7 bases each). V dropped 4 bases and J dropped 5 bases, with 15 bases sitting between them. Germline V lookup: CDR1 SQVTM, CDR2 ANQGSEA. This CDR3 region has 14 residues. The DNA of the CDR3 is TGCAGCGTTGTCAGGGCAGGGGGGGACAATGAGCAGTTCTTC. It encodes CSVVRAGGDNEQFF.

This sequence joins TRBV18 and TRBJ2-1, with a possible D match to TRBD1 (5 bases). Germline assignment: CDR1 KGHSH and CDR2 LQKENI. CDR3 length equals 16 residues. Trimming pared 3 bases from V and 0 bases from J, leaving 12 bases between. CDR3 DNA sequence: TGTGCCAGCTCACCGCCGACAGTTTTCTCCTACAATGAGCAGTTCTTC. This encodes CASSPPTVFSYNEQFF.

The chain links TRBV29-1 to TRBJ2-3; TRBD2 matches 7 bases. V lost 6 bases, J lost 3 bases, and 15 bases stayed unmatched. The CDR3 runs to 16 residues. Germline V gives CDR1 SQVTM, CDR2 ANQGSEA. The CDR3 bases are TGCAGCGTCTCTTACAGGACTGCGGGAGTAACAGATACGCAGTATTTT. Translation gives CSVSYRTAGVTDTQYF.

DNA of the CDR3: TGTGCCAGCAGTATCAGGGGAAGGACTGAAGCTTTCTTT. This encodes CASSIRGRTEAFF. The chain recombines TRBV25-1 with TRBJ1-1; D may be TRBD1 (6 bases). Deletions cut 5 bases from V and 5 bases from J, with 12 bases between. Germline V gives CDR1 MGHDK, CDR2 SYGVNS. The CDR3 runs 13 residues. Together with reference TRBV25-1 and TRBJ1-1, the CDR3 gives the full variable domain: EADIYQTPRYLVIGTGKKITLECSQTMGHDKMYWYQQDPGMELHLIHYSYGVNSTEKGDLSSESTVSRIRTEHFPLTLESARPSHTSQYLCASSIRGRTEAFFGQGTRLTVV.

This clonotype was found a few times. In DNA form, the CDR3 reads TGTGCCAGCAGCTTGGCCTTCTCCACCGGGGAGCTGTTTTTT. Amino acid sequence: CASSLAFSTGELFF. This rearrangement joins TRBV7-9 to TRBJ2-2; the D is unclear. V was cut by 3 bases and J by 4 bases, with 9 bases left in between. Germline V gives CDR1 SEHNR, CDR2 FQNEAQ (reference sequence). This CDR3 is 14 amino acids long.

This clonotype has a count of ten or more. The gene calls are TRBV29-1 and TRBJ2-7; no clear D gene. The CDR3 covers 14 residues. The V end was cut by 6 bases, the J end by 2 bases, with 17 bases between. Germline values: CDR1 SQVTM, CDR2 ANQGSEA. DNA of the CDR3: TGCAGCGTGGTTGCACCGGACGGCCCCTACGAGCAGTACTTC. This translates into CSVVAPDGPYEQYF.

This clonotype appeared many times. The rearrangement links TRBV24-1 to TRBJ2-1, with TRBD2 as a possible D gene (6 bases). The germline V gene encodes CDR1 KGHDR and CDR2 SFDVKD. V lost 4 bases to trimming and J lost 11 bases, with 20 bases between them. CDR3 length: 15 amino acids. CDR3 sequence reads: CATSDSEGLADKQFF. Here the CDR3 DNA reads TGTGCCACCAGTGACTCGGAGGGCCTGGCTGATAAGCAGTTCTTC.

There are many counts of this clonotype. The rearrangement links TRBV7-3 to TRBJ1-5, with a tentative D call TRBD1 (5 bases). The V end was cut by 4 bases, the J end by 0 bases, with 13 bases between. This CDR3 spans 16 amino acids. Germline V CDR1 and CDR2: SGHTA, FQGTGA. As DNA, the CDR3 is TGTGCCAGCAGCTACCCCGAGGGGTCTAGCAATCAGCCCCAGCATTTT. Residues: CASSYPEGSSNQPQHF.

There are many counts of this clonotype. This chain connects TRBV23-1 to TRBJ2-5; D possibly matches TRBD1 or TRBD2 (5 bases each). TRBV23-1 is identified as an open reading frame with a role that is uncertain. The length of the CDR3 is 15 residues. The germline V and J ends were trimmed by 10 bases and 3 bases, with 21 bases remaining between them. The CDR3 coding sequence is TGCGCCACTTCCTTCCACCGGGACGGAGAAGAGACCCAGTACTTC. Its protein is CATSFHRDGEETQYF.